This T cell receptor (beta chain) was sequenced during a study of CD8+CD57+ T cells in acquired aplastic anemia. Patients chosen for sequencing had shown CD8+CD57+ cell expansion by flow cytometry. The V and J ends lost 7 bases and 5 bases respectively, with 14 bases between them. Germline CDR1 reads SNHLY; CDR2 reads FYNNEI. This CDR3 contains 13 residues. This clonotype has ten or more counts. Researchers used genomic DNA as the template to profile TCR beta VDJ and CDR3. TCRdb redid the calling of the reads with MiXCR, one entry per CDR3 protein. In the table there are 200,000 to 250,000 distinct CDR3 sequences, approximately 51% of which are singletons.

V usage is TRBV2 and J usage is TRBJ1-2; D might be TRBD1 (6 bases). This TCR came from a human donor with aplastic anemia. The sequenced sample consisted of sorted CD4+, CD8+, or CD8+CD57+ T cells (not recorded which) from PBMCs. As DNA, the CDR3 is TGTGCCAGCAAAGTGGGGGGCTCGTATGGCTACACCTTC. It codes for CASKVGGSYGYTF.